This TCR beta chain was recorded in a study of shared clonotypes between healthy human individuals. Overall study context: Each donor contributed plates that comprised three CD4 naive, three CD4 memory, two CD8 naive and one CD8 memory.

In its sample, this clone was seen once. The antigen remains unidentified. Profiled with immunoSEQ multiplex PCR; TCRdb holds only in-frame clones, not every one. Of 600,000 or so clones listed, approximately 95% are singletons. Naive CD8 cells were CD45RO-negative, positively selected for CCR7, excluding terminally differentiated effector memory CD45RA+ cells. Study outcomes and limitations: Compared with clonotypes that all four donors shared, non-shared clonotypes had lower generation probabilities. Depth was large, yet rarefaction showed that sorted-subset sequencing was incomplete. Limited genetic and exposure-history diversity came from having few donors.

Germline CDR1 is SGHKS and CDR2 is YYEKEE (reference sequence). V dropped 0 bases and J dropped 1 base, with 11 bases sitting between them. The CDR3 is 15 residues long. The clonotype was recovered from a woman aged 25 to 39 in good health. The J gene is TRBJ2-7, the V gene TRBV5-5, with D uncertain. The source material was naive CD8+ T cells sorted from blood. The CDR3 region has the DNA TGTGCCAGCAGCTTGGTAGTGGATAATTCCTACGAGCAGTACTTC. This codes for CASSLVVDNSYEQYF.